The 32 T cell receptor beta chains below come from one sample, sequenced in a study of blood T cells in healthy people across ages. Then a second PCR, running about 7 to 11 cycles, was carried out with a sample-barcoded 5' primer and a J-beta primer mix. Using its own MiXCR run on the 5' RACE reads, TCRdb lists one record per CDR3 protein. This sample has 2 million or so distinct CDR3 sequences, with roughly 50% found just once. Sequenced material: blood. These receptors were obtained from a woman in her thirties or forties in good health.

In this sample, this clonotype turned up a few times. The DNA of the CDR3 is TGTGCCAGCAGTTTCGGGGGTGCAACTAATGAAAAACTGTTTTTT. This sequence encodes CASSFGGATNEKLFF. V and J are TRBV28 and TRBJ1-4, with a weak D call TRBD1 (5 bases). The ends were cut back, 3 bases at V and 0 bases at J, with 8 bases in the middle. Germline assignment: CDR1 MDHEN and CDR2 SYDVKM. This CDR3 is built from 15 residues.

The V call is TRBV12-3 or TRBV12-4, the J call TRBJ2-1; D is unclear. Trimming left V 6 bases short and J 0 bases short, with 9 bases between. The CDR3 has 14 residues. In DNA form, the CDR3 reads TGTGCCAGCAGCGACGCCAGCTCCTACAATGAGCAGTTCTTC. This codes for CASSDASSYNEQFF.

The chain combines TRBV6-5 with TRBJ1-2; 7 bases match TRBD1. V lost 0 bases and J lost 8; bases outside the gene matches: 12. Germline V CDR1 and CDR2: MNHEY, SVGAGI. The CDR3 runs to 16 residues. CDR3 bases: TGTGCCAGCAGTTACTCTGAGAGGGACAGAGGACGCGGCTACACCTTC. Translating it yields CASSYSERDRGRGYTF.

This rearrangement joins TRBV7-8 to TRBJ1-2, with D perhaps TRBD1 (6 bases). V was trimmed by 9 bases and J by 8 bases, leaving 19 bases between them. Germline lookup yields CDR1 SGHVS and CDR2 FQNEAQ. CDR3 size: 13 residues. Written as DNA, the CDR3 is TGTGCCAGTAGCACAACAACAGGGTTCGGCTACACCTTC. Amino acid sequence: CASSTTTGFGYTF. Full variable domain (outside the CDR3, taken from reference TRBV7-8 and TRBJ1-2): GAGVSQSPRYKVAKRGQDVALRCDPISGHVSLFWYQQALGQGPEFLTYFQNEAQLDKSGLPSDRFFAERPEGSVSTLKIQRTQQEDSAVYLCASSTTTGFGYTFGSGTRLTVV.

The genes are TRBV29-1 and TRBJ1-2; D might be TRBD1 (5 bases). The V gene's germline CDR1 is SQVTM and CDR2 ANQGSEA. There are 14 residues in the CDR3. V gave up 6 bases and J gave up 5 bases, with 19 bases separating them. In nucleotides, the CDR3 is TGCAGCGTCGGGGGACGGGGCGCCAAATATGGCTACACCTTC. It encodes CSVGGRGAKYGYTF.

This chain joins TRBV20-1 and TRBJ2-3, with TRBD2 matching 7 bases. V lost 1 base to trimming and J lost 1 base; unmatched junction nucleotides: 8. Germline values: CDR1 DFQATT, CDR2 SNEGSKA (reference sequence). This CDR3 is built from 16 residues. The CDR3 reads CSARVFGGGGTDTQYF. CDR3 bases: TGCAGTGCTAGAGTATTCGGCGGGGGAGGCACAGATACGCAGTATTTT.

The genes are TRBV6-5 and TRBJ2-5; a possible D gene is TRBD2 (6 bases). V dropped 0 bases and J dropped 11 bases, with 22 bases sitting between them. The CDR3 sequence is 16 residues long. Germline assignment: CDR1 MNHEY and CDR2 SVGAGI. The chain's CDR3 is CASSYSKAGPSREQYF. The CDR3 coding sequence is TGTGCCAGCAGTTACTCGAAGGCGGGGCCCAGTAGGGAGCAGTACTTC.

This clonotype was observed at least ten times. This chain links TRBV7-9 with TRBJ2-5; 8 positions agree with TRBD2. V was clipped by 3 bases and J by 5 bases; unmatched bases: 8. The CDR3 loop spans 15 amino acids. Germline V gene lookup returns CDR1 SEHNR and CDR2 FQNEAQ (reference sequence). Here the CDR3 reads CASSLAGGRLETQYF. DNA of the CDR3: TGTGCCAGCAGCTTGGCGGGGGGCCGTTTGGAGACCCAGTACTTC.

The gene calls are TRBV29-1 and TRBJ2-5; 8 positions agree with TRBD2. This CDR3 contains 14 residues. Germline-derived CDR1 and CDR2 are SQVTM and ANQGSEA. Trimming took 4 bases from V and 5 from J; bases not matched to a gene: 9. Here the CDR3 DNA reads TGCAGCGTTGTAACGGGACTAGTGAAGGAGACCCAGTACTTC. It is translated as CSVVTGLVKETQYF.

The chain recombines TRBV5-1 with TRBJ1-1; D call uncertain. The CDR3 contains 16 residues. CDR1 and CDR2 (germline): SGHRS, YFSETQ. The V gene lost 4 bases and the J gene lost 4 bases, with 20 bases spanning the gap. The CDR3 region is CASSRTANGLSTEAFF. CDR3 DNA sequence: TGCGCCAGCAGCCGCACAGCAAATGGGCTGTCCACTGAAGCTTTCTTT.

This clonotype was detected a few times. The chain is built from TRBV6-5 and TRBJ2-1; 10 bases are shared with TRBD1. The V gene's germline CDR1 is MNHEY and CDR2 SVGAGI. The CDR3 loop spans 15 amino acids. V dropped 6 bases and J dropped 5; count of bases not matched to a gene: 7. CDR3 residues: CASSRDRGYNNEQFF. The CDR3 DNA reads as TGTGCCAGCAGCCGGGACAGGGGATATAACAATGAGCAGTTCTTC.

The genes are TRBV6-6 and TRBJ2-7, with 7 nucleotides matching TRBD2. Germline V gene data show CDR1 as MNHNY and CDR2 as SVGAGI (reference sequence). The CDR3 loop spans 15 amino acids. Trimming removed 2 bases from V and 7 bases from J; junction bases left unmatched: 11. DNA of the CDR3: TGTGCCAGCAGTTACGCCAGGGACTACTACAATGAGCAGTACTTC. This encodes CASSYARDYYNEQYF.

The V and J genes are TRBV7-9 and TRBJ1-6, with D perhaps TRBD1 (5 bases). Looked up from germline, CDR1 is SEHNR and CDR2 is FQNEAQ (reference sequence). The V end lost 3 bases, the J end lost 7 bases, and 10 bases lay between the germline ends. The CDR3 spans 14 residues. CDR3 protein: CASSFAGDNSPLHF. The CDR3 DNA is TGTGCCAGCAGCTTTGCCGGGGACAATTCACCCCTCCACTTT.

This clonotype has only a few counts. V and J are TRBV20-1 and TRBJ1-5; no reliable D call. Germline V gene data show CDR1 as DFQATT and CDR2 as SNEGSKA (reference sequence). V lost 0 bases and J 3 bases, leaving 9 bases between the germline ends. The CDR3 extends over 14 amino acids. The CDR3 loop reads CSARERRNNQPQHF. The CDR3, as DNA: TGCAGTGCTAGAGAGCGCAGGAACAATCAGCCCCAGCATTTT.

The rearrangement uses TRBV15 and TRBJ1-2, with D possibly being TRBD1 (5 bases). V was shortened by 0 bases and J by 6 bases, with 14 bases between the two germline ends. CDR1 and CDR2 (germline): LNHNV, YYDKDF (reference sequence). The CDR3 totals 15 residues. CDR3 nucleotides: TGTGCCACCAGCAGAGATCTTCAGGGAGGAGATGGCTACACCTTC. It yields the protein CATSRDLQGGDGYTF.

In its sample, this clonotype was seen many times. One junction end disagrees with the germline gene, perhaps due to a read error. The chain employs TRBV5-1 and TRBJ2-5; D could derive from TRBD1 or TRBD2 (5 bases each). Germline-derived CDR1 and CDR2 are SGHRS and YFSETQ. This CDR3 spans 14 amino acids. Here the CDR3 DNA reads TGTGCCAGCAGCTTAGAGGCAGGGAGAGAGACCCAGTACTTC. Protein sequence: CASSLEAGRETQYF.

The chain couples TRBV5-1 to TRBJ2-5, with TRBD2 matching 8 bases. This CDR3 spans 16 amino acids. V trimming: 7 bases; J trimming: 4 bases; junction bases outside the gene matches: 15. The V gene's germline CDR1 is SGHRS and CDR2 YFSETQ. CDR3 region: CASAPGILAAIETQYF. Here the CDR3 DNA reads TGCGCCAGCGCCCCGGGGATACTAGCGGCAATAGAGACCCAGTACTTC.

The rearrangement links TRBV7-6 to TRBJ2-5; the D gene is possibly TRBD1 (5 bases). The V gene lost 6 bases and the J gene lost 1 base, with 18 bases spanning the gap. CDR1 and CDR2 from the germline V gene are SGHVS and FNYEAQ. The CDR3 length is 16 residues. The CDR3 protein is CASSQFQGLSQETQYF. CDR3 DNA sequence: TGTGCCAGCAGTCAATTCCAGGGTCTTTCCCAAGAGACCCAGTACTTC.

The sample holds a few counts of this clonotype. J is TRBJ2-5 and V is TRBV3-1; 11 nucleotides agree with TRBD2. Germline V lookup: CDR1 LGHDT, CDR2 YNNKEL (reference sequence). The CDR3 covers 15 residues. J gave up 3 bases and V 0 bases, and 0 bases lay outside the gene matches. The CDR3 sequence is CASSQETSGEETQYF. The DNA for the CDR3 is TGTGCCAGCAGCCAAGAGACTAGCGGGGAAGAGACCCAGTACTTC.

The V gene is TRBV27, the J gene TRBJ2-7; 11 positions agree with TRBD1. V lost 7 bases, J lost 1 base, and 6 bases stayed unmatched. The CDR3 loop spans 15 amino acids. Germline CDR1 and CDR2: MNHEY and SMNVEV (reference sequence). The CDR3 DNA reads TGTGCCAGCACCCCGGGACAGGGGGTTTCCTACGAGCAGTACTTC. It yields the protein CASTPGQGVSYEQYF.

The chain's CDR3 is CASSGTSGVANEQFF. CDR3 DNA: TGTGCCAGCAGCGGGACTAGCGGGGTCGCAAATGAGCAGTTCTTC. This sequence joins TRBV7-9 and TRBJ2-1, with TRBD2 identical over 13 bases. Germline trimming cut 5 bases from V and 7 bases from J; bases unmatched to any gene: 5. CDR1 is SEHNR and CDR2 is FQNEAQ in the germline V gene (reference sequence). CDR3 size: 15 residues.

The CDR3 loop reads CASSQEGHPFRTDTQYF. CDR3 nucleotide sequence: TGCGCCAGCAGCCAAGAGGGACACCCTTTCCGCACAGATACGCAGTATTTT. The V call is TRBV4-1, the J call TRBJ2-3; D may be TRBD1 (6 bases). The CDR3 sequence is 17 residues long. CDR1 is MGHRA and CDR2 is YSYEKL in the germline V gene. Trimming shortened V by 0 bases and J by 1 base, and 14 bases separated the two germline ends.

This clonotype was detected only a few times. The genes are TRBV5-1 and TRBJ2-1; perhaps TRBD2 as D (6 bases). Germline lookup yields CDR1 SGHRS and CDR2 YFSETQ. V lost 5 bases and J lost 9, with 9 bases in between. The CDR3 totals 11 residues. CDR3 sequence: CASREGIEQFF. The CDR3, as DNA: TGCGCCAGCAGGGAGGGGATTGAGCAGTTCTTC.

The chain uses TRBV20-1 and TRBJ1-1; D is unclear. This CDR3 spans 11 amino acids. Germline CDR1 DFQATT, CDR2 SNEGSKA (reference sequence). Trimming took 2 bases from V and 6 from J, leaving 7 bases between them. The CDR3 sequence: CSARPTAEAFF. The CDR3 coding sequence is TGCAGTGCTAGACCCACCGCTGAAGCTTTCTTT.

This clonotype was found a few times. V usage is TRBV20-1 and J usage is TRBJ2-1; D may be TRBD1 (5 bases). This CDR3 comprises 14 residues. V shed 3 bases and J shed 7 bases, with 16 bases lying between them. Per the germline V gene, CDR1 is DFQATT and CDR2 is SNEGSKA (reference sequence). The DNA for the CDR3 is TGCAGTGCTAGTAGGGGCCACGTTAGGAATGAGCAGTTCTTC. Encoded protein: CSASRGHVRNEQFF.

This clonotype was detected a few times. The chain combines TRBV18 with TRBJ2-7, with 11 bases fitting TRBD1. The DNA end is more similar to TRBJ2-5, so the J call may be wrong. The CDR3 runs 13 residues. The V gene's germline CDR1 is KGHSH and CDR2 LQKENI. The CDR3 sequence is CASSAGQGATQYF. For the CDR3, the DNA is TGTGCCAGCTCAGCAGGACAGGGGGCGACCCAGTACTTC.

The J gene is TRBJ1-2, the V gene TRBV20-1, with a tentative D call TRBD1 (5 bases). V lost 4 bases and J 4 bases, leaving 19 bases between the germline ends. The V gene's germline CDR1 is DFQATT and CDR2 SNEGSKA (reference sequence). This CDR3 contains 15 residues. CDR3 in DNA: TGCAGTGCTACCTGGGACCGAAGAAGTTTCTATGGCTACACCTTC. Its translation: CSATWDRRSFYGYTF.

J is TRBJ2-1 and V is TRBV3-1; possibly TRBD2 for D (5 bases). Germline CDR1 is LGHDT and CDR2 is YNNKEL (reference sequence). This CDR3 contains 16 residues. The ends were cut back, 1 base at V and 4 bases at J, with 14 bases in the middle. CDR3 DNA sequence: TGTGCCAGCAGCCAAGTTTCGTCTAGCAGGTACAATGAGCAGTTCTTC. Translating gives CASSQVSSSRYNEQFF.

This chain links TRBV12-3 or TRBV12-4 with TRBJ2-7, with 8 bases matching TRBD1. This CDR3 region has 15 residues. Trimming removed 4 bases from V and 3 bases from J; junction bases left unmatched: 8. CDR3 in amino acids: CASSSLTGGRYEQYF. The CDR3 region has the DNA TGTGCCAGCAGTTCATTAACAGGGGGTCGCTACGAGCAGTACTTC.

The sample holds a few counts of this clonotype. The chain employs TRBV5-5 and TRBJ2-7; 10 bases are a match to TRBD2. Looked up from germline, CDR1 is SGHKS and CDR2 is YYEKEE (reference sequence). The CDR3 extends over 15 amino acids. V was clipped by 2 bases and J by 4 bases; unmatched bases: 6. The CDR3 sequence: CASSFVLAGNYEQYF. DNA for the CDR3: TGTGCCAGCAGCTTCGTACTAGCGGGGAATTACGAGCAGTACTTC.

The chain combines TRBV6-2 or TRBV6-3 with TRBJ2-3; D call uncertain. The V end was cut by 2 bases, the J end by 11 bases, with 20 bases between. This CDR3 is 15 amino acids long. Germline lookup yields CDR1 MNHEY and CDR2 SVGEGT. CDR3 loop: CASSYEVARGSGQYF. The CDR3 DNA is TGTGCCAGCAGTTACGAGGTAGCCCGAGGTTCAGGGCAGTATTTT.

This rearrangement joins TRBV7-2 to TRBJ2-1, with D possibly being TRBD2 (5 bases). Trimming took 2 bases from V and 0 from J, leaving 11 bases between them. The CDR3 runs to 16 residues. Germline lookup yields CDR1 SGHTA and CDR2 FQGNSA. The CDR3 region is CASSLRGIGSYNEQFF. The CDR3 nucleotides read TGTGCCAGCAGCTTACGGGGTATTGGCTCCTACAATGAGCAGTTCTTC.